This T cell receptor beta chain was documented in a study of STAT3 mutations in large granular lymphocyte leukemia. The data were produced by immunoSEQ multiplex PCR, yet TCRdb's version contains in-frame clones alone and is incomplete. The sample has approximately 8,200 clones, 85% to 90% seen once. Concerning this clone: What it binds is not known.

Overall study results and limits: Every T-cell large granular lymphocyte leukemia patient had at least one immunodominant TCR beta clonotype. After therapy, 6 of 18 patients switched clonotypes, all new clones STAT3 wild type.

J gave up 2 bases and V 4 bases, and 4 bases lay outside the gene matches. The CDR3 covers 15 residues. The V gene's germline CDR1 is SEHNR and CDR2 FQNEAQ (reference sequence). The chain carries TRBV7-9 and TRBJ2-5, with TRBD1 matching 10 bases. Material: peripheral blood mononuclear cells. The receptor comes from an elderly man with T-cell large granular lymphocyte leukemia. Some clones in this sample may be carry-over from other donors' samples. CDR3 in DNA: TGTGCCAGCAGCTCCGGGACAGGGGCACAAGAGACCCAGTACTTC. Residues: CASSSGTGAQETQYF.